The 9 T cell receptor beta chains given below trace back to one sample, sequenced in a study of blood T cell repertoires in COVID-19. This table comes from immunoSEQ multiplex PCR, and its TCRdb copy is limited to in-frame clones, with some not included. The sample lists around 200,000 clones, 88% seen once, with about 2.4% in the top ten. Sequencing input: PBMCs or T cells enriched from blood (not recorded which). The origin of the receptors is a woman younger than 45 who had recovered from COVID-19.

V usage is TRBV4-3 and J usage is TRBJ1-6; 7 bases are shared with TRBD1. CDR1 is LGHNA, CDR2 YSLEER, per germline. The CDR3 contains 16 residues. V gave up 1 base and J gave up 6 bases; unmatched junction bases: 6. CDR3 region: CASSQGSGQINSPLHF. As DNA, the CDR3 is TGCGCCAGCAGCCAAGGCTCGGGACAGATTAATTCACCCCTCCACTTT.

This clone was counted between two and nine times. The rearrangement uses TRBV5-1 and TRBJ2-3; TRBD2 matches 11 bases. The J segment lost 0 bases and the V segment lost 0 bases, leaving 9 bases of the junction unmatched. The germline V gene encodes CDR1 SGHRS and CDR2 YFSETQ. The CDR3 extends over 19 amino acids. CDR3 nucleotides: TGCGCCAGCAGCTTGGGAGGTCTAGCGGGGGGTGCTAGCACAGATACGCAGTATTTT. Translation gives CASSLGGLAGGASTDTQYF.

In this sample, this clone turned up a few times. The chain carries TRBV5-1 and TRBJ2-3, with 11 bases fitting TRBD1. This CDR3 region has 14 residues. Trimming removed 5 bases from V and 6 bases from J; junction bases left unmatched: 5. Per the germline V gene, CDR1 is SGHRS and CDR2 is YFSETQ. CDR3 in DNA: TGCGCCAGCAGTCGGACAGGGGGCGGCGATACGCAGTATTTT. Its translation: CASSRTGGGDTQYF.

The rearrangement links TRBV7-9 to TRBJ1-4; tentatively, D is TRBD1 (6 bases). Germline V gene data show CDR1 as SEHNR and CDR2 as FQNEAQ (reference sequence). This CDR3 comprises 17 residues. V lost 2 bases to trimming and J lost 0 bases, with 13 bases between them. Here the CDR3 DNA reads TGTGCCAGCAGCTTATGGGCCCAGGGGCCAACTAATGAAAAACTGTTTTTT. It yields the protein CASSLWAQGPTNEKLFF.

This sequence joins TRBV6-5 and TRBJ2-2; 8 positions match TRBD2. The CDR3 is 13 amino acids. CDR1 is MNHEY and CDR2 is SVGAGI in the germline V gene. Losses at the gene ends were 4 bases for V and 5 bases for J; bases not matched to a gene: 0. CDR3 amino acids: CASSSGGTGELFF. The CDR3 DNA follows: TGTGCCAGCAGTTCGGGAGGGACCGGGGAGCTGTTTTTT.

The chain combines TRBV5-1 with TRBJ2-2; no clear D gene. V lost 0 bases and J lost 5, with 8 bases in between. Per germline, CDR1 SGHRS and CDR2 YFSETQ. The CDR3 totals 14 residues. As DNA, the CDR3 is TGCGCCAGCAGCTTGGCCCTCGAGACCGGGGAGCTGTTTTTT. As protein: CASSLALETGELFF.

The rearrangement uses TRBV4-3 and TRBJ2-3; possibly TRBD2 for D (6 bases). There are 14 residues in the CDR3. The V end lost 2 bases, the J end lost 8 bases, and 14 bases lay between the germline ends. Germline V CDR1 and CDR2: LGHNA, YSLEER. In nucleotides, the CDR3 is TGCGCCAGCAGCCAATGGGACTCCGATCTTACGCAGTATTTT. Its protein product is CASSQWDSDLTQYF.

The chain joins TRBV5-1 to TRBJ2-5; 10 bases map to TRBD1. Trimming removed 2 bases from V and 4 bases from J; junction bases left unmatched: 5. The CDR3 sequence is 15 residues long. The germline V gene has CDR1 SGHRS and CDR2 YFSETQ. CDR3 amino acids: CASSLKDRGGETQYF. CDR3 bases: TGCGCCAGCAGCTTAAAGGACAGGGGGGGAGAGACCCAGTACTTC.

This clone was recorded once. The CDR3 DNA is TGTGCCAGCAGTCAGACAGGGAACAATCAGCCCCAGCATTTT. It is translated as CASSQTGNNQPQHF. The chain recombines TRBV6-5 with TRBJ1-5; 7 bases are a match to TRBD1. Losses at the gene ends were 5 bases for V and 3 bases for J; bases not matched to a gene: 4. CDR1 and CDR2 from the germline V gene are MNHEY and SVGAGI. The CDR3 extends over 14 amino acids.